A single sample is the source of the 4 T cell receptor beta chains below, sequenced in a study of CDR3 diversity in severe acne. MiXCR, applied by TCRdb to the PCR reads, yields one record per CDR3 protein. The profile shows over 90,000 distinct CDR3 sequences, about half of them singletons. The sequenced sample consisted of blood. The receptors were gathered from a male donor with acne.

CDR3 sequence reads: CASSLAGAPNEQFF. The DNA of the CDR3 is TGTGCCAGCAGCTTGGCAGGGGCTCCCAATGAGCAGTTCTTC. This chain uses TRBV7-9 with TRBJ2-1, with TRBD1 as a possible D gene (6 bases). Germline V gives CDR1 SEHNR, CDR2 FQNEAQ (reference sequence). The CDR3 extends over 14 amino acids. V lost 3 bases and J 6 bases, leaving 12 bases between the germline ends.

The chain uses TRBV7-9 and TRBJ1-2; 9 nucleotides line up with TRBD1. Germline V gives CDR1 SEHNR, CDR2 FQNEAQ (reference sequence). The CDR3 is made up of 15 amino acids. J gave up 2 bases and V 6 bases, and 7 bases lay outside the gene matches. The CDR3 coding sequence is TGTGCCAGCAGGAGGAACAGGGGGCCCAACTATGGCTACACCTTC. The encoded protein is CASRRNRGPNYGYTF.

The chain joins TRBV4-2 to TRBJ2-1; 7 positions match TRBD1. The CDR3 sequence is 17 residues long. Trimming removed 1 base from V and 4 bases from J; junction bases left unmatched: 10. The germline gives CDR1 LGHNA, CDR2 YNFKEQ. The CDR3 DNA reads as TGTGCCAGCAGCCAAGCATTTACAGGGGCAGGGTACAATGAGCAGTTCTTC. Its translation: CASSQAFTGAGYNEQFF.

Only a few counts were recorded for this clonotype. This sequence joins TRBV6-5 and TRBJ2-1; TRBD1 might be the D (5 bases). Per the germline V gene, CDR1 is MNHEY and CDR2 is SVGAGI. The CDR3 runs to 15 residues. The germline V and J ends were trimmed by 0 bases and 3 bases, with 9 bases remaining between them. The CDR3 region is CASSYSAQGYNEQFF. The CDR3 DNA follows: TGTGCCAGCAGTTACTCGGCGCAGGGCTACAATGAGCAGTTCTTC.